One sample yielded the 10 T cell receptor beta chains listed below, sequenced in a study of T cell repertoires in cytomegalovirus infection. TCRdb re-called the reads with MiXCR, one entry per CDR3 protein. The repertoire holds 700,000 to 850,000 distinct CDR3 sequences, with approximately 32% as singletons. No antigens are known for them. The sequencing used cultured CD8+ T cells from PBMCs, collected from culture after CMV antigen stimulation. Every receptor here comes from a human donor in good health (CMV status not recorded). Some clones in this sample may be carry-over from other donors' samples.

This chain joins TRBV4-1 and TRBJ1-5; a possible D gene is TRBD1 (6 bases). In germline, CDR1 is MGHRA, CDR2 YSYEKL. V was trimmed by 0 bases and J by 0 bases, leaving 6 bases between them. The CDR3 covers 15 residues. CDR3: CASSQETGSNQPQHF. The DNA for the CDR3 is TGCGCCAGCAGCCAAGAGACAGGTAGCAATCAGCCCCAGCATTTT.

This chain links TRBV6-1 with TRBJ1-2, with unresolved D. The CDR3 has 14 residues. Germline V gene lookup returns CDR1 MNHNS and CDR2 SASEGT. With 7 bases removed from V and 2 bases from J, the gap between germline ends came to 14 bases. This chain's CDR3 is CASTPVGFNYGYTF. CDR3 nucleotide sequence: TGTGCCAGCACCCCGGTGGGGTTCAACTATGGCTACACCTTC.

This clonotype was observed a few times. This chain uses TRBV6-4 with TRBJ2-3; D gene uncertain. Germline loops: CDR1 MRHNA, CDR2 SNTAGT. Trimming removed 2 bases at V and 4 bases at J, with 4 bases between. CDR3 size: 12 residues. CDR3 amino acids: CASSDEADTQYF. CDR3 in DNA: TGTGCCAGCAGTGACGAGGCAGATACGCAGTATTTT.

This clonotype was counted ten times or more. The chain carries TRBV7-6 and TRBJ1-5; 7 bases fit TRBD1. With V trimmed by 1 base and J by 5 bases, 8 bases remained unmatched. The germline gives CDR1 SGHVS, CDR2 FNYEAQ. The CDR3 extends over 16 amino acids. CDR3 amino acids: CASSLGVAGGDQPQHF. CDR3 DNA: TGTGCCAGCAGCTTAGGGGTGGCAGGGGGGGATCAGCCCCAGCATTTT.

In its sample, this clonotype was seen once. This may be a read error, as it is one base from a much larger clone. The CDR3 region has the DNA TGTGCCAGCAGCTTAATTCCCAGTGGCAATCAGCCCCAGCATTTT. It translates to CASSLIPSGNQPQHF. The chain joins TRBV7-9 to TRBJ1-5, with D hard to call. The CDR3 consists of 15 residues. Germline V lookup: CDR1 SEHNR, CDR2 FQNEAQ (reference sequence). V was clipped by 2 bases and J by 2 bases, with 10 bases between them.

The chain is built from TRBV29-1 and TRBJ2-2; D is undetermined. Germline CDR1 reads SQVTM; CDR2 reads ANQGSEA. This CDR3 is built from 16 residues. V dropped 0 bases and J dropped 5 bases, with 16 bases sitting between them. CDR3 sequence reads: CSVEDPTSLWTGELFF. CDR3 DNA: TGCAGCGTTGAAGACCCCACCAGTTTATGGACCGGGGAGCTGTTTTTT.

The genes are TRBV6-1 and TRBJ2-5, with a tentative D call TRBD1 (5 bases). The V gene's germline CDR1 is MNHNS and CDR2 SASEGT. The CDR3 spans 12 residues. Deletions cut 9 bases from V and 5 bases from J, with 13 bases between. CDR3 in DNA: TGTGCCAGTAATTCAGGGTGGGAGACCCAGTACTTC. Protein sequence: CASNSGWETQYF.

The chain combines TRBV4-1 with TRBJ1-6, with no clear D. The germline V gene has CDR1 MGHRA and CDR2 YSYEKL. Trimming cost V 4 bases and J 6 bases, with 7 bases left between them. The CDR3 has 13 residues. DNA of the CDR3: TGCGCCAGCAGCCCGGGGATTAATTCACCCCTCCACTTT. Its protein product is CASSPGINSPLHF.

There are many counts of this clonotype. The chain combines TRBV7-8 with TRBJ2-3; D not resolved. The CDR3 extends over 15 amino acids. Germline V gene data show CDR1 as SGHVS and CDR2 as FQNEAQ. V lost 5 bases to trimming and J lost 7 bases, with 19 bases between them. The CDR3 reads CASSHFKIGLHTQYF. In DNA form, the CDR3 reads TGTGCCAGCAGCCATTTTAAAATAGGCCTTCATACGCAGTATTTT.

This clonotype occurred a few times. This chain uses TRBV12-3 or TRBV12-4 with TRBJ1-4, with 7 bases fitting TRBD1. V was pared by 3 bases and J by 3 bases, with 10 bases of the junction left unmatched. This CDR3 region has 17 residues. CDR3 residues: CASSFLTGTAPNEKLFF. The CDR3 region has the DNA TGTGCCAGCAGTTTTCTAACCGGGACAGCCCCTAATGAAAAACTGTTTTTT.